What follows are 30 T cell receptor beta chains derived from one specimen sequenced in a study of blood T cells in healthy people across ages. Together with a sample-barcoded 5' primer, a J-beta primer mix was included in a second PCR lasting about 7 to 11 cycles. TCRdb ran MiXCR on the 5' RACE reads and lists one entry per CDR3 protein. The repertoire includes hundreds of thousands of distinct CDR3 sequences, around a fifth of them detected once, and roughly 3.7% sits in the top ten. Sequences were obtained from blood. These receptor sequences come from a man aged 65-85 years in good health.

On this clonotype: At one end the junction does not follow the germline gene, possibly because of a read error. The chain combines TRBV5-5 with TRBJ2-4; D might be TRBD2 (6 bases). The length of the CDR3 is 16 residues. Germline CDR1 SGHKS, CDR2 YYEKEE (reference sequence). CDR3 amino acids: CASSSPGEELKTIQYF. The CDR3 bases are TGTGCCAGCAGCTCCCCGGGGGAGGAGCTCAAAACCATTCAGTACTTC.

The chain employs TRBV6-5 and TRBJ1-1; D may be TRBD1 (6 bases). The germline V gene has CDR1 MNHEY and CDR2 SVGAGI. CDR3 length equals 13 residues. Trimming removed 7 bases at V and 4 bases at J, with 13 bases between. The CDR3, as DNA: TGTGCCAGCACCAGAAAACAGGGCACTGAAGCTTTCTTT. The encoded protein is CASTRKQGTEAFF.

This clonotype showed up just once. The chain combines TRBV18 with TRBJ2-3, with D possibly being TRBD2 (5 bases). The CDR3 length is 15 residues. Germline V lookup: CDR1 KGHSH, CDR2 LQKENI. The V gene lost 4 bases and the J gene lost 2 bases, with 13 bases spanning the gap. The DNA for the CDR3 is TGTGCCAGCTCACAGGACTTCCGCACCACAGATACGCAGTATTTT. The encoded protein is CASSQDFRTTDTQYF.

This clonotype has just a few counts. CDR3 protein: CASSVRARGSNEQFF. In DNA form, the CDR3 reads TGTGCCAGCAGTGTTAGGGCCAGGGGGAGCAATGAGCAGTTCTTC. The V gene is TRBV2, the J gene TRBJ2-1, with 7 nucleotides matching TRBD1. The CDR3 runs 15 residues. Trimming cost V 4 bases and J 6 bases; bases outside gene matches: 9. Per the germline V gene, CDR1 is SNHLY and CDR2 is FYNNEI.

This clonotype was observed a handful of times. Here the CDR3 DNA reads TGTGCCAGCAGAACCGGGACAAACTATGGCTACACCTTC. Its protein is CASRTGTNYGYTF. The chain is built from TRBV6-6 and TRBJ1-2, with a tentative D call TRBD1 (6 bases). Looked up from germline, CDR1 is MNHNY and CDR2 is SVGAGI (reference sequence). Trimming took 6 bases from V and 2 from J, leaving 10 bases between them. The CDR3 contains 13 residues.

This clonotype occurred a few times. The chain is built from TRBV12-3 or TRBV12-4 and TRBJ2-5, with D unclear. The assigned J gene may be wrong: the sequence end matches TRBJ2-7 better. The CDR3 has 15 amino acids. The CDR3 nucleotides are TGTGCCAGCAGTTTAGCGGCAGGAAACCCCTACGAGCAGTACTTC. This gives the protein CASSLAAGNPYEQYF.

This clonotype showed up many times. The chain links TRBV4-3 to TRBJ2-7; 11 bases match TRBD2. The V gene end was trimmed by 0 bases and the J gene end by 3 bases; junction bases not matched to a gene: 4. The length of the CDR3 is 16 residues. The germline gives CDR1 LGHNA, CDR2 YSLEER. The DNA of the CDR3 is TGCGCCAGCAGCCAAGATCAAACTAGCGGGAGCTACGAGCAGTACTTC. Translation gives CASSQDQTSGSYEQYF.

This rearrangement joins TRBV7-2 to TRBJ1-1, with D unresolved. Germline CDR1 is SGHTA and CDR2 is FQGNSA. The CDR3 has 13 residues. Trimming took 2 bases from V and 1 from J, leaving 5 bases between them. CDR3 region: CASSLNTNTEAFF. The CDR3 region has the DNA TGTGCCAGCAGCTTAAACACGAACACTGAAGCTTTCTTT.

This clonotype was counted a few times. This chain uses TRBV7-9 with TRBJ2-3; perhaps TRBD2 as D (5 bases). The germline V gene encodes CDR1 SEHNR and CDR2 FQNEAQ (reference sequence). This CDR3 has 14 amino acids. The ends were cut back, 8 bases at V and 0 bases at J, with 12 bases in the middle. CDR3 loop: CASRGAVSTDTQYF. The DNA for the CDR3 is TGTGCCAGCCGTGGAGCGGTGAGCACAGATACGCAGTATTTT.

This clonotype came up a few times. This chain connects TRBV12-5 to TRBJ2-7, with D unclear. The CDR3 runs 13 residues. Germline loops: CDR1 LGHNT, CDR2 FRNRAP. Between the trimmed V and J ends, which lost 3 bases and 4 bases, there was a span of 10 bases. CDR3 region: CASGLGYTYEQYF. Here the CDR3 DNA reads TGTGCTAGTGGTTTAGGGTACACGTACGAGCAGTACTTC.

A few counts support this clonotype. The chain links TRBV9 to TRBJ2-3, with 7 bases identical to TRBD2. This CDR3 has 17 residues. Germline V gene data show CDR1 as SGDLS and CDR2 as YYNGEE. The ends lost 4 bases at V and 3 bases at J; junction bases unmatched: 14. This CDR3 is CASSPRGAGDGTDTQYF. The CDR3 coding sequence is TGTGCCAGCAGCCCCCGTGGGGCGGGAGATGGTACAGATACGCAGTATTTT.

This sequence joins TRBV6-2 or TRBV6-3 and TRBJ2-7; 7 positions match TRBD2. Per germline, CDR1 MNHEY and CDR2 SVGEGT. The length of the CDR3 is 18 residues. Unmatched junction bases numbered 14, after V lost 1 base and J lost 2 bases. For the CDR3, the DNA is TGTGCCAGCAGTTACTACCCTACCTCCCTAGCGGTAGCCTACGAGCAGTACTTC. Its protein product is CASSYYPTSLAVAYEQYF.

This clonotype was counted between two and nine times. This chain's CDR3 is CSVGFSSGRAGEQFF. CDR3 DNA sequence: TGCAGCGTTGGTTTTTCTAGCGGGAGGGCCGGTGAGCAGTTCTTC. This chain uses TRBV29-1 with TRBJ2-1, with 12 nucleotides matching TRBD2. The CDR3 loop spans 15 amino acids. Germline V gene data show CDR1 as SQVTM and CDR2 as ANQGSEA. Trimming at V came to 4 bases and at J to 9 bases, leaving 10 bases not matched to a gene.

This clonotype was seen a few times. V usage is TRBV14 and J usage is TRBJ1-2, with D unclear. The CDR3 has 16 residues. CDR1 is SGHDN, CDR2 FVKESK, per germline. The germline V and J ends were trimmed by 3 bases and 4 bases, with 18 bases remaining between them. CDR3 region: CASSHSGMGGVYGYTF. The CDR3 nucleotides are TGTGCCAGCAGCCACTCCGGAATGGGCGGAGTCTATGGCTACACCTTC.

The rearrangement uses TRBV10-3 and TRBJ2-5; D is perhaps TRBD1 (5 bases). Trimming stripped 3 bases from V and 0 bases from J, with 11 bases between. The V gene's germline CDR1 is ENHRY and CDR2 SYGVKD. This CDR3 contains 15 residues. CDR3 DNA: TGTGCCATCAGTGACAGGGTAAAAAACCAAGAGACCCAGTACTTC. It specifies CAISDRVKNQETQYF.

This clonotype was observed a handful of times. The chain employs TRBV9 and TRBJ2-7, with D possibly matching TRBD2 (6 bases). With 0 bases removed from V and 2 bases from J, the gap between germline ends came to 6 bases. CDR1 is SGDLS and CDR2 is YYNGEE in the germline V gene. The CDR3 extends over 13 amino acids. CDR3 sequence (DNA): TGTGCCAGCAGCGTAGCGGGAGCCTACGAGCAGTACTTC. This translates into CASSVAGAYEQYF.

The CDR3 nucleotides are TGTGCCAGCAGTTTGGAGAGGACTAGCGGGAGAACAGATACGCAGTATTTT. It specifies CASSLERTSGRTDTQYF. The V call is TRBV27, the J call TRBJ2-3; TRBD2 matches 13 bases. The CDR3 spans 17 residues. Germline V gene lookup returns CDR1 MNHEY and CDR2 SMNVEV (reference sequence). V gave up 3 bases and J gave up 3 bases; unmatched junction bases: 6.

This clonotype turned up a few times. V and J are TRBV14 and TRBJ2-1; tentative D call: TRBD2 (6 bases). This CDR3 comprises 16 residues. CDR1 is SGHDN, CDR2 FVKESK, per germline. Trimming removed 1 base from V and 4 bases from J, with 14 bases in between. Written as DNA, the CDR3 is TGTGCCAGCAGCCAAGCCCCGGGAGACTCGTACAATGAGCAGTTCTTC. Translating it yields CASSQAPGDSYNEQFF.

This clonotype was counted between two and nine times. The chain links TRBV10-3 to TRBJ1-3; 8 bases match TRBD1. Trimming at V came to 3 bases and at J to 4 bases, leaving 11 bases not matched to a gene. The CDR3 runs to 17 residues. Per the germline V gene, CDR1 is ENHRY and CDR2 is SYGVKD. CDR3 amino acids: CAISDYGQGTGGNTIYF. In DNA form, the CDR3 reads TGTGCCATCAGTGATTACGGACAGGGAACGGGAGGAAACACCATATATTTT.

The CDR3 DNA reads TGTGCCAGTAGTACAGCGGGAGCGGAGGAGACCCAGTACTTC. Protein: CASSTAGAEETQYF. The chain couples TRBV19 to TRBJ2-5, with 8 positions matching TRBD2. This CDR3 is 14 amino acids long. V lost 4 bases and J lost 5; bases outside the gene matches: 6. CDR1 LNHDA and CDR2 SQIVND come from the germline V gene (reference sequence).

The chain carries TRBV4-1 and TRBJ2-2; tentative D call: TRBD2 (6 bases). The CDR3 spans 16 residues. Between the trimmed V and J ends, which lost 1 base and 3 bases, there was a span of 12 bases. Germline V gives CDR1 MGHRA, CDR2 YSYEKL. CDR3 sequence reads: CASSQAREEYTGELFF. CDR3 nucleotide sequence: TGCGCCAGCAGCCAAGCCAGGGAGGAATACACCGGGGAGCTGTTTTTT.

CDR3 residues: CSGAGEGDTQYF. CDR3 bases: TGCAGTGGGGCAGGGGAAGGAGATACGCAGTATTTT. The chain combines TRBV20-1 with TRBJ2-3, with D maybe TRBD1 (6 bases). The CDR3 sequence is 12 residues long. Trimming left V 7 bases short and J 5 bases short, with 13 bases between. Germline CDR1 DFQATT, CDR2 SNEGSKA (reference sequence).

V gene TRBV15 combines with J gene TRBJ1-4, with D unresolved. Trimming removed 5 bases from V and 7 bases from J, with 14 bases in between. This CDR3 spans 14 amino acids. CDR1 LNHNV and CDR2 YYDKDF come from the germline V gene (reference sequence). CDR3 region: CATSRGSSGEKLFF. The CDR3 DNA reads TGTGCCACCAGCCGTGGGAGTAGTGGTGAAAAACTGTTTTTT.

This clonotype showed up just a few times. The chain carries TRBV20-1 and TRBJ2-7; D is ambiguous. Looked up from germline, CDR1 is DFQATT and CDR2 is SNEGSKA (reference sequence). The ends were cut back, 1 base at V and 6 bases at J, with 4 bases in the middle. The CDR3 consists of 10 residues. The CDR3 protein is CSARGPEQYF. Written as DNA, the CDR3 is TGCAGTGCTAGAGGGCCCGAGCAGTACTTC.

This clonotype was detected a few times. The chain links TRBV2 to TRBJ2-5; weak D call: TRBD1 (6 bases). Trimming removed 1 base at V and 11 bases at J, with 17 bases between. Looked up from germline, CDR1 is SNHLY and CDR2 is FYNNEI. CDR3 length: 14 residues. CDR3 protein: CASSEGERGWKQYF. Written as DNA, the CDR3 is TGTGCCAGCAGTGAAGGGGAGAGGGGGTGGAAGCAGTACTTC.

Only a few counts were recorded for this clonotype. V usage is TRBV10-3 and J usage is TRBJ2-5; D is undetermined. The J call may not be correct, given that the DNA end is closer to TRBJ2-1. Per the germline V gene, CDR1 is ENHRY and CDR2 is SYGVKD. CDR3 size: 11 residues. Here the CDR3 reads CAIATENEQFF. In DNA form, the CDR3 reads TGTGCCATCGCGACCGAAAATGAGCAGTTCTTC.

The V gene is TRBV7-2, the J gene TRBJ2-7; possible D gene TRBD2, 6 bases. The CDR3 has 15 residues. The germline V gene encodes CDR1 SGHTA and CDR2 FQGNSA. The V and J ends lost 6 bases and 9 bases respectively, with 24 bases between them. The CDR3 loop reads CASSPSGTPLLGQYF. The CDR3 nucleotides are TGTGCCAGCAGTCCTTCCGGGACTCCTCTTCTAGGGCAGTACTTC.

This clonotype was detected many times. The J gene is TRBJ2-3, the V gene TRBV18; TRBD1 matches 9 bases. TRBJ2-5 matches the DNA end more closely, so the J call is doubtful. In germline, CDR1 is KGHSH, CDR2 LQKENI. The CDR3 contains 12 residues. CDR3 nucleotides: TGTGCCAGCTCACCGGACAGGGGGACCCAGTACTTC. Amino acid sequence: CASSPDRGTQYF.

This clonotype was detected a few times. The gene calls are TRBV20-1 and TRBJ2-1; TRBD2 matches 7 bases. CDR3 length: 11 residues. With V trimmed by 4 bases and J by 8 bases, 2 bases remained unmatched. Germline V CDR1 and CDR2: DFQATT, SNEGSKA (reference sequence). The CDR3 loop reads CSAKTSDEQFF. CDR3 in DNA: TGCAGTGCTAAAACTAGCGATGAGCAGTTCTTC.

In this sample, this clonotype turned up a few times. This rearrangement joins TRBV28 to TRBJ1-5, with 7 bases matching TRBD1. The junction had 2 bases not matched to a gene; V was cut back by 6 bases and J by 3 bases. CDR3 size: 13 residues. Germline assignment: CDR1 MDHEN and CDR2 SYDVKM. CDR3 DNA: TGTGCCAGCAGCGGGACAGACAATCAGCCCCAGCATTTT. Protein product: CASSGTDNQPQHF.